This entry concerns a single T cell receptor beta chain. The sample originates from a study of shared clonotypes between healthy human individuals. A CD45RA+ naive subset and a CD45RA-negative memory subset were split from CD4+ cells. Method: immunoSEQ multiplex PCR; TCRdb's copy keeps in-frame clones and lacks some. The table includes a few million clones, around nine tenths detected once. This CDR3 is built from 15 residues. The chain is built from TRBV12-2 and TRBJ1-2; the table's D call, TRBD1, was not checked against the DNA. TRBV12-2 is a documented pseudogene. Sequences were obtained from naive CD4+ T cells sorted from blood. The subset denotes: CD45RA+ positively selected. The source of this sequence is a man aged 18 to 30 in good health. As DNA, the CDR3 is TGTGCAAGTCGCGGGACAGGGGGCAGGGTATATGGCTACACCTTC. Translation: CASRGTGGRVYGYTF.